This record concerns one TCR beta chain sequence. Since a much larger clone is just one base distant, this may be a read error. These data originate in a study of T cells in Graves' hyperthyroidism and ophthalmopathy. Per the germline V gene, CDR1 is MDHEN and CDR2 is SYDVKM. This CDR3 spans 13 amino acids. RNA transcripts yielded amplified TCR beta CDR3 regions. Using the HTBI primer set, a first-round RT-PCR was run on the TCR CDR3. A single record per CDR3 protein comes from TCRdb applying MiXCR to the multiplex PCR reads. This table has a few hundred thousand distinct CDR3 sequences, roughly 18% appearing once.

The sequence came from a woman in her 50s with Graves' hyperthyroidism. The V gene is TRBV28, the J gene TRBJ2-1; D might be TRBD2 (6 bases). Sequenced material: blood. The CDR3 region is CVSSLGGINEQFF. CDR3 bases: TGTGTCAGCAGTTTGGGGGGAATAAATGAGCAGTTCTTC.